This TCR beta chain was identified during a study of control samples from healthy donors and cancer patients. The germline gives CDR1 LNHDA, CDR2 SQIVND (reference sequence). CDR3 length: 13 amino acids. The V end lost 8 bases, the J end lost 4 bases, and 11 bases lay between the germline ends. Produced via immunoSEQ multiplex PCR; TCRdb's table is partial and in-frame only. The table records 100,000 to 150,000 clones, about 93% of them present only once. The chain combines TRBV19 with TRBJ1-4; unclear D gene. The TCR comes from a man between 35 and 55 years old in good health. The sequencing sample was made of blood. This CDR3 reads CASQRASNEKLFF. The CDR3 DNA sequence: TGTGCCAGTCAACGGGCCAGTAATGAAAAACTGTTTTTT.